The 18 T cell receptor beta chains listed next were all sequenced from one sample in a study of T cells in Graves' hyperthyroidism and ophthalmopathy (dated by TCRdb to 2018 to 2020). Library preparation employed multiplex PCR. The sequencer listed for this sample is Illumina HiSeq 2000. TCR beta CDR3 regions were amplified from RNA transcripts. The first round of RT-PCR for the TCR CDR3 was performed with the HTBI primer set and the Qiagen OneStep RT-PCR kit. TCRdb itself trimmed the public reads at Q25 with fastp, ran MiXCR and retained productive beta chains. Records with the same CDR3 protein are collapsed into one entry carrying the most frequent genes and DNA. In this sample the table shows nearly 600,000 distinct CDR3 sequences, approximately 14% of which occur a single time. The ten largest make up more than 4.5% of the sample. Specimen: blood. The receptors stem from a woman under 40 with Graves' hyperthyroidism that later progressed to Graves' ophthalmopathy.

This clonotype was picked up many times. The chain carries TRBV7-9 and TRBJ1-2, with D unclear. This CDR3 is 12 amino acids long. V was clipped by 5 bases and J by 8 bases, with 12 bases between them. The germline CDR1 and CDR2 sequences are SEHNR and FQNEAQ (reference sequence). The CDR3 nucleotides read TGTGCCAGCAGCCCCTCCTCTCGCGGCTACACCTTC. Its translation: CASSPSSRGYTF.

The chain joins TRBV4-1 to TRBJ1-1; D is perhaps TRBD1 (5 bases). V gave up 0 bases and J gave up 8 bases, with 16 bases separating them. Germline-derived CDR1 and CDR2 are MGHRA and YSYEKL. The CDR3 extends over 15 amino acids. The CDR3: CASSQDKLGGLEAFF. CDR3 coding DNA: TGCGCCAGCAGCCAAGATAAGTTGGGGGGTCTCGAAGCTTTCTTT.

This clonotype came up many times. CDR3 residues: CASSQDWPTRYGYTF. CDR3 DNA: TGTGCCAGCAGCCAAGATTGGCCCACCCGCTATGGCTACACCTTC. The chain employs TRBV14 and TRBJ1-2, with D hard to call. The CDR3 extends over 15 amino acids. The V and J ends lost 0 bases and 4 bases respectively, with 12 bases between them. Germline V gene lookup returns CDR1 SGHDN and CDR2 FVKESK.

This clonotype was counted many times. Here the CDR3 reads CASSYGSGVTGELFF. CDR3 nucleotides: TGTGCCAGCAGCTATGGGAGTGGGGTCACCGGGGAGCTGTTTTTT. The rearrangement joins TRBV3-1 to TRBJ2-2; TRBD2 might be the D (5 bases). V gave up 5 bases and J gave up 4 bases, with 14 bases separating them. The CDR3 spans 15 residues. Germline CDR1 and CDR2: LGHDT and YNNKEL (reference sequence).

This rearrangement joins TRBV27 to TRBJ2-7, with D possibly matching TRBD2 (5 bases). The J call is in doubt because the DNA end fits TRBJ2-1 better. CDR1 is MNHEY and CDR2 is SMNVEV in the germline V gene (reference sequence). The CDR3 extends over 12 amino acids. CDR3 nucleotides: TGTGCCAGCAGCCGAGGGAACTACGAGCAGTTCTTC. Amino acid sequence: CASSRGNYEQFF.

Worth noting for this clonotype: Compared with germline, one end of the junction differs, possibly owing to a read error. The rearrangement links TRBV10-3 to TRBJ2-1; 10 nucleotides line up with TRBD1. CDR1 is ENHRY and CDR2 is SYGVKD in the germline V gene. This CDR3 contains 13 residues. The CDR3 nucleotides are TGTGCCATCGGGGACAGGGGCTACGATGAGCAGTTCTTC. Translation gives CAIGDRGYDEQFF.

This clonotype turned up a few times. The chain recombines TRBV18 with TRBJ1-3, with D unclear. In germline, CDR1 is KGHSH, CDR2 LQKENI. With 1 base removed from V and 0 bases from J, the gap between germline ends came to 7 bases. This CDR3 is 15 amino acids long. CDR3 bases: TGTGCCAGCTCACCACTCCAGACCTCTGGAAACACCATATATTTT. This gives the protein CASSPLQTSGNTIYF.

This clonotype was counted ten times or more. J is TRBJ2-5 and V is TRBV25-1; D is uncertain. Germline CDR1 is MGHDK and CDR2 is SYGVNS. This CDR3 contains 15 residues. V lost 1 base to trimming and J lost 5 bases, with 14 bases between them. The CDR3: CASSESKGYTETQYF. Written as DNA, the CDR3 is TGTGCCAGCAGTGAATCCAAGGGATATACGGAGACCCAGTACTTC.

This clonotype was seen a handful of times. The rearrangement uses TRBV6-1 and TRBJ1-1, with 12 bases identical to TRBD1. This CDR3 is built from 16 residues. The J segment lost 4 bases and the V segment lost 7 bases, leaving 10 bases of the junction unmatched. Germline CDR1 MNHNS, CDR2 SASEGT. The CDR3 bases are TGTGCCAGCATTCCGGGACAGGGGGCGCTTAGCACTGAAGCTTTCTTT. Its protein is CASIPGQGALSTEAFF.

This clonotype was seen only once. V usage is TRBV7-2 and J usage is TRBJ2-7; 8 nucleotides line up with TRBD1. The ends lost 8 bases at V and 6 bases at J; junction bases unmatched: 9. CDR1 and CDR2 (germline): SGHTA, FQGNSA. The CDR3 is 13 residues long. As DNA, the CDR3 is TGTGCCAGCGGCCCGGGACAGGATCCCGAGCAGTACTTC. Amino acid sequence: CASGPGQDPEQYF.

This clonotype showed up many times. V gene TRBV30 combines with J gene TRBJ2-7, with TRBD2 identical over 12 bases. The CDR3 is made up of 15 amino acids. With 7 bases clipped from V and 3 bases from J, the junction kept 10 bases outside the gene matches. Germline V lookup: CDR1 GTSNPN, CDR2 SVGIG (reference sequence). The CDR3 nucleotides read TGTGCCTCCCAAACGACTAGCGGGAGTCTCTACGAGCAGTACTTC. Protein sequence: CASQTTSGSLYEQYF. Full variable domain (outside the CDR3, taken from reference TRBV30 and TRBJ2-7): SQTIHQWPATLVQPVGSPLSLECTVEGTSNPNLYWYRQAAGRGLQLLFYSVGIGQISSEVPQNLSASRPQDRQFILSSKKLLLSDSGFYLCASQTTSGSLYEQYFGPGTRLTVT.

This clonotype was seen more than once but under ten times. The CDR3 sequence is CSVRTPPYEQYF. The CDR3 DNA reads as TGCAGCGTTCGGACCCCTCCCTACGAGCAGTACTTC. V and J are TRBV29-1 and TRBJ2-7; no clear D gene. Germline values: CDR1 SQVTM, CDR2 ANQGSEA. This CDR3 spans 12 amino acids. The germline V and J ends were trimmed by 5 bases and 2 bases, with 10 bases remaining between them.

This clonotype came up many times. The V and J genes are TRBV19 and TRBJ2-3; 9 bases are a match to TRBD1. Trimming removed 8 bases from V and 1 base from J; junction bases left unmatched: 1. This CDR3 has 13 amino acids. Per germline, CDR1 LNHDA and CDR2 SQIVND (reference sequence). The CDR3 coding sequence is TGTGCCAGTGGGACAGGGCGCACAGATACGCAGTATTTT. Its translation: CASGTGRTDTQYF.

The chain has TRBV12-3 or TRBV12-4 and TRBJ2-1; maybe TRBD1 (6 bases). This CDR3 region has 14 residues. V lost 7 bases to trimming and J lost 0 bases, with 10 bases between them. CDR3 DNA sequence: TGTGCCAGCACCCAGGGGAGCTCCTACAATGAGCAGTTCTTC. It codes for CASTQGSSYNEQFF.

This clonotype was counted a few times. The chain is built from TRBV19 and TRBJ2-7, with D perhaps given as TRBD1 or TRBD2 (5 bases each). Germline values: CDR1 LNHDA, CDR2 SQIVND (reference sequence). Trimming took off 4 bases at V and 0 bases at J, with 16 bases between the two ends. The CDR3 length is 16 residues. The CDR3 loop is CASSTSGTGSSYEQYF. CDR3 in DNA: TGTGCCAGTAGTACATCCGGGACGGGGAGCTCCTACGAGCAGTACTTC.

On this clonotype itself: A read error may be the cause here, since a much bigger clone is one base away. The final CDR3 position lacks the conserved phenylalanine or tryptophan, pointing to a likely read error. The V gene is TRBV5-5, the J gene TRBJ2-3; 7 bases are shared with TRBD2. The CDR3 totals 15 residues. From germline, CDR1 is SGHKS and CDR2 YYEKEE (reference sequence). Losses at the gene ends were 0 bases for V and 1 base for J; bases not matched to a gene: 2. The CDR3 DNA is TGTGCCAGCAGCTTGGGGGACTACCGCACAGATACGCAGTATTCT. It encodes CASSLGDYRTDTQYS.

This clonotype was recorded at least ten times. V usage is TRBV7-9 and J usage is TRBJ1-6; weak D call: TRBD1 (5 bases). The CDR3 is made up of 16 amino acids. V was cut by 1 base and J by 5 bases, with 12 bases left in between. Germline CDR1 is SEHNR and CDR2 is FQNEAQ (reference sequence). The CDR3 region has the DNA TGTGCCAGCAGCTTAGGGGGCGATGGCAATAATTCACCCCTCCACTTT. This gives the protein CASSLGGDGNNSPLHF.

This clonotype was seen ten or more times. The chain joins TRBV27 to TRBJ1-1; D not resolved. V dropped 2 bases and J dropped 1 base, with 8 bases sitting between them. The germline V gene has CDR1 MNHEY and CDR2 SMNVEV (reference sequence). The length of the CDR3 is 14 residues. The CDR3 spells CASSLISGNTEAFF. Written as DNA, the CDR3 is TGTGCCAGCAGTTTAATTTCAGGGAACACTGAAGCTTTCTTT.